These T cell receptor beta chains were read from a single sample in a study of shared clonotypes between healthy human individuals. Data came from immunoSEQ multiplex PCR; TCRdb stores just in-frame clones and leaves some out. In the table there are approximately 470,000 clones, over 70% of which are singletons. Sequencing used PBMCs. These receptors all stem from a woman aged 40 to 49 in good health. Some clones in this sample may be carry-over from other donors' samples. Each CDR3 is given with its conserved first and last residue. The D gene is left open where the match is weak. Clone size is shown for a subset of rows, as once, few, many or a class of expanded clone.

abundance: NA; v_gene: TRBV19; j_gene: TRBJ2-6; d_gene: NA; CDR3aa: CASSKPPGQISGANVLTF; CDR3nt: TGTGCCAGTAGCAAACCCCCGGGACAAATCTCTGGGGCCAACGTCCTGACTTTC
abundance: NA; v_gene: TRBV9; j_gene: TRBJ2-7; d_gene: TRBD2; CDR3aa: CASSVATSGSYEQYF; CDR3nt: TGTGCCAGCAGCGTAGCAACTAGCGGGTCCTACGAGCAGTACTTC
abundance: NA; v_gene: TRBV30; j_gene: TRBJ1-1; d_gene: NA; CDR3aa: CAWSLWGRNTEAFF; CDR3nt: TGTGCCTGGAGCCTCTGGGGAAGGAACACTGAAGCTTTCTTT
abundance: once; v_gene: TRBV10-3; j_gene: TRBJ2-3; d_gene: NA; CDR3aa: CAISEQARADTQYF; CDR3nt: TGTGCCATCAGTGAGCAGGCTCGGGCAGATACGCAGTATTTT
abundance: NA; v_gene: TRBV7-2; j_gene: TRBJ2-1; d_gene: TRBD1; CDR3aa: CASRWTGGASNEQFF; CDR3nt: TGTGCCAGCAGGTGGACAGGGGGCGCTTCCAATGAGCAGTTCTTC
abundance: once; v_gene: TRBV6-5; j_gene: TRBJ1-2; d_gene: NA; CDR3aa: CASSTADNYGYTF; CDR3nt: TGTGCCAGCAGCACAGCAGACAACTATGGCTACACCTTC
abundance: NA; v_gene: TRBV19; j_gene: TRBJ2-7; d_gene: NA; CDR3aa: CASSPLLALEQYF; CDR3nt: TGTGCCAGTAGTCCGTTACTAGCTCTCGAGCAGTACTTC
abundance: NA; v_gene: TRBV30; j_gene: TRBJ2-1; d_gene: NA; CDR3aa: CAWSQPVVSYNEQFF; CDR3nt: TGTGCCTGGAGCCAGCCGGTCGTTTCCTACAATGAGCAGTTCTTC
abundance: NA; v_gene: TRBV28; j_gene: TRBJ2-5; d_gene: TRBD2; CDR3aa: CASSLATSGQETQYF; CDR3nt: TGTGCCAGCAGTTTGGCCACTAGCGGACAAGAGACCCAGTACTTC
abundance: NA; v_gene: TRBV4-1; j_gene: TRBJ2-5; d_gene: NA; CDR3aa: CASSQEGRQETQYF; CDR3nt: TGCGCCAGCAGCCAAGAGGGAAGACAAGAGACCCAGTACTTC
abundance: many; v_gene: TRBV2; j_gene: TRBJ1-1; d_gene: NA; CDR3aa: CASSVGAPTDTEAFF; CDR3nt: TGTGCCAGCAGTGTTGGCGCGCCGACGGACACTGAAGCTTTCTTT
abundance: NA; v_gene: TRBV15; j_gene: TRBJ1-2; d_gene: NA; CDR3aa: CATSRVSGVYGYTF; CDR3nt: TGTGCCACCAGCAGAGTGTCCGGAGTCTATGGCTACACCTTC
abundance: NA; v_gene: TRBV18; j_gene: TRBJ2-7; d_gene: NA; CDR3aa: CASSAGITAYEQYF; CDR3nt: TGTGCCAGCTCCGCAGGGATTACAGCCTACGAGCAGTACTTC
abundance: many; v_gene: TRBV5-1; j_gene: TRBJ2-7; d_gene: TRBD2; CDR3aa: CASSFRAGGYEQYF; CDR3nt: TGCGCCAGCAGCTTTCGAGCGGGAGGGTACGAGCAGTACTTC
abundance: NA; v_gene: TRBV4-1; j_gene: TRBJ2-1; d_gene: TRBD2; CDR3aa: CASSQRSGLTATEQFF; CDR3nt: TGCGCCAGCAGCCAACGGTCGGGACTAACTGCCACTGAGCAGTTCTTC
abundance: NA; v_gene: TRBV5-1; j_gene: TRBJ2-5; d_gene: NA; CDR3aa: CASSAGTSLQETQYF; CDR3nt: TGCGCCAGCAGCGCGGGGACGTCACTCCAAGAGACCCAGTACTTC
abundance: NA; v_gene: TRBV30; j_gene: TRBJ1-1; d_gene: NA; CDR3aa: CAWSVHWGTEAFF; CDR3nt: TGTGCCTGGAGTGTACATTGGGGGACTGAAGCTTTCTTT
abundance: NA; v_gene: TRBV7-2; j_gene: TRBJ2-7; d_gene: TRBD2; CDR3aa: CASSFIAGVGYEQYF; CDR3nt: TGTGCCAGCAGCTTCATAGCGGGAGTCGGCTACGAGCAGTACTTC
abundance: NA; v_gene: TRBV18; j_gene: TRBJ2-7; d_gene: TRBD2; CDR3aa: CASSPGTSGRGYYEQYF; CDR3nt: TGTGCCAGCTCACCAGGGACTAGCGGGAGGGGGTACTACGAGCAGTACTTC
abundance: NA; v_gene: TRBV5-1; j_gene: TRBJ2-5; d_gene: NA; CDR3aa: CASSGGQQETQYF; CDR3nt: TGCGCCAGCAGCGGAGGACAGCAAGAGACCCAGTACTTC
abundance: few; v_gene: TRBV5-1; j_gene: TRBJ1-3; d_gene: NA; CDR3aa: CASSLGNQGNTIYF; CDR3nt: TGCGCCAGCAGCTTGGGCAATCAAGGAAACACCATATATTTT
abundance: NA; v_gene: TRBV10-2; j_gene: TRBJ1-5; d_gene: NA; CDR3aa: CASSEGGHQPQHF; CDR3nt: TGCGCCAGCAGTGAAGGGGGGCATCAGCCCCAGCATTTT
abundance: NA; v_gene: TRBV7-2; j_gene: TRBJ2-5; d_gene: NA; CDR3aa: CASSLSPGVGETQYF; CDR3nt: TGTGCCAGCAGCTTATCCCCGGGAGTCGGAGAGACCCAGTACTTC
abundance: once; v_gene: TRBV5-1; j_gene: TRBJ2-2; d_gene: TRBD1; CDR3aa: CASSSGQGDTGELFF; CDR3nt: TGCGCCAGCAGCTCGGGACAGGGAGACACCGGGGAGCTGTTTTTT
abundance: once; v_gene: TRBV7-2; j_gene: TRBJ2-3; d_gene: NA; CDR3aa: CASSSTAAPRDTQYF; CDR3nt: TGTGCCAGCAGCTCCACAGCGGCCCCAAGGGATACGCAGTATTTT
abundance: few; v_gene: TRBV30; j_gene: TRBJ1-5; d_gene: NA; CDR3aa: CAWSFGSGQPQHF; CDR3nt: TGTGCCTGGAGTTTCGGGTCAGGACAGCCCCAGCATTTT
abundance: NA; v_gene: TRBV6-5; j_gene: TRBJ2-7; d_gene: NA; CDR3aa: CASRPGTAYEQYF; CDR3nt: TGTGCCAGCAGGCCCGGGACGGCCTACGAGCAGTACTTC
abundance: NA; v_gene: TRBV5-4; j_gene: TRBJ2-7; d_gene: NA; CDR3aa: CASSLVGAPYEQYF; CDR3nt: TGTGCCAGCAGCTTGGTAGGGGCCCCCTACGAGCAGTACTTC
abundance: few; v_gene: TRBV11-2; j_gene: TRBJ2-6; d_gene: NA; CDR3aa: CASSSGRNSGANVLTF; CDR3nt: TGTGCCAGCAGCTCGGGACGGAACTCTGGGGCCAACGTCCTGACTTTC
abundance: NA; v_gene: TRBV28; j_gene: TRBJ1-5; d_gene: NA; CDR3aa: CASTLGGYSNQPQHF; CDR3nt: TGTGCCAGCACCCTGGGGGGATATAGCAATCAGCCCCAGCATTTT
abundance: few; v_gene: TRBV12-5; j_gene: TRBJ1-1; d_gene: TRBD1; CDR3aa: CASGTGGQNTEAFF; CDR3nt: TGTGCTAGTGGGACAGGGGGACAAAACACTGAAGCTTTCTTT
abundance: once; v_gene: TRBV28; j_gene: TRBJ2-3; d_gene: NA; CDR3aa: CASSKPGEGSTDTQYF; CDR3nt: TGTGCCAGCAGTAAGCCGGGTGAGGGGAGCACAGATACGCAGTATTTT
abundance: once; v_gene: TRBV7-3; j_gene: TRBJ1-1; d_gene: TRBD1; CDR3aa: CASSQQGTATEAFF; CDR3nt: TGTGCCAGCAGCCAACAAGGGACAGCCACTGAAGCTTTCTTT